Listed below are T cell receptor beta chains from one sample, sequenced in a study of TIL therapy for anti-PD-1-resistant metastatic lung cancer. Measured with immunoSEQ multiplex PCR; TCRdb has only the in-frame clones, and not every one. The top ten clones hold 2% to 2.5% of a sample with approximately 18,000 clones, approximately 83% of them seen once. The sequencing used blood, collected at baseline. The receptors were gathered from a person between 25 and 79 years old with non-small cell lung cancer. The CDR3 runs from the conserved cysteine through the conserved F or W. The D gene is left open where the match is weak. Not all rows give a size; the values are once, few, many and, for expanded clones, a class.

d_call,v_call,clone_size,j_call,cdr3_nt,cdr3_aa
TRBD2,TRBV9,-,TRBJ2-1,TGTGCCAGCAGACCTCCTAGCGGGGGGGCCGGCAATGAGCAGTTCTTC,CASRPPSGGAGNEQFF
TRBD1,TRBV11-2,-,TRBJ1-6,TGTGCCAGCAGCCAACAGGGGAACAATTCACCCCTCCACTTT,CASSQQGNNSPLHF
TRBD1,TRBV5-4,-,TRBJ1-1,TGTGCCAGCAGCTCGGGACAGGGGGCGGGCACTGAAGCTTTCTTT,CASSSGQGAGTEAFF
-,TRBV7-6,-,TRBJ1-4,TGTGCCAGCAGCTTAAATCCTGGGACAACAACTAATGAAAAACTGTTTTTT,CASSLNPGTTTNEKLFF
TRBD2,TRBV15,few,TRBJ2-3,TGTGCCACCAGCGGGGGACTAGCGGGAAGAGATACGCAGTATTTT,CATSGGLAGRDTQYF
-,TRBV30,-,TRBJ2-3,TGTGCCTGGAGTAAGGGGGGGATAGATACGCAGTATTTT,CAWSKGGIDTQYF
TRBD2,TRBV4-3,-,TRBJ2-2,TGCGCCAGCAGCCAAGATCCCGGGACTAGCGGGGGAAGCACCGGGGAGCTGTTTTTT,CASSQDPGTSGGSTGELFF
TRBD2,TRBV19,-,TRBJ2-7,TGTGCCAGTAGTATATCTAGCGGGAAGTCCTACGAGCAGTACTTC,CASSISSGKSYEQYF
TRBD1,TRBV7-2,-,TRBJ2-7,TGTGCCAGCAGCTCCCAGGTTGGGACAGGTGACTACGAGCAGTACTTC,CASSSQVGTGDYEQYF
TRBD1,TRBV6-5,-,TRBJ2-7,TGTGCCAGCAGTTTCCGGACAGGCATCTACGAGCAGTACTTC,CASSFRTGIYEQYF
-,TRBV6-5,-,TRBJ1-5,TGTGCCAGCAGTTACTCGAAGAGGGAGGGGAATCAGCCCCAGCATTTT,CASSYSKREGNQPQHF
-,TRBV9,-,TRBJ1-1,TGTGCCAGCAGCGTTTCGGCAGAACGAGGGGGGGAAGCTTTCTTT,CASSVSAERGGEAFF
-,TRBV7-8,few,TRBJ2-7,TGTGCCAGCAGGCAGGGCTGGGAGCAGTACTTC,CASRQGWEQYF
TRBD2,TRBV11-2,few,TRBJ2-3,TGTGCCAGCAGCCGGACTAGCGGACGATGGCTGGGAGATACGCAGTATTTT,CASSRTSGRWLGDTQYF
-,TRBV11-2,-,TRBJ2-7,TGTGCCAGCAGCTTAATCCAGGGCCCCCACGAGCAGTACTTC,CASSLIQGPHEQYF
TRBD1,TRBV18,-,TRBJ1-2,TGTGCCAGCTCACCGGGCGGACAGGGCGAATATGGCTACACCTTC,CASSPGGQGEYGYTF
-,TRBV19,-,TRBJ2-7,TGTGCCAGTAGTATCAGCCCCCGGGGAGACTACGAGCAGTACTTC,CASSISPRGDYEQYF
TRBD1,TRBV28,-,TRBJ2-7,TGTGCCAGCAGTTTCATAGGGCAGGGGGCTTACGAGCAGTACTTC,CASSFIGQGAYEQYF
-,TRBV11-2,-,TRBJ2-1,TGTGCCAGCAGCAGGACCGGCAATGAGCAGTTCTTC,CASSRTGNEQFF
-,TRBV6-5,-,TRBJ2-2,TGTGCCAGCAGTTCCACGAACACCGGGGAGCTGTTTTTT,CASSSTNTGELFF
TRBD2,TRBV6-5,-,TRBJ2-1,TGTGCCAGCAGTTCCCCCCTTAGCGGGAGCTACAATGAGCAGTTCTTC,CASSSPLSGSYNEQFF
-,TRBV2,-,TRBJ1-3,TGTGCCAGCACGGGCCAGGGGGGAAACACCATATATTTT,CASTGQGGNTIYF
-,TRBV28,-,TRBJ1-1,TGTGCCAGCAGTACTCCGGCTTTGAACACTGAAGCTTTCTTT,CASSTPALNTEAFF
-,TRBV28,-,TRBJ1-5,TGTGCCATCTCCTCCTCGGGGCGTCAGCCCCAGCATTTT,CAISSSGRQPQHF
-,TRBV10-3,-,TRBJ2-1,TGTGCCATCAGTGAGAAGTCGGGTAGCTCCTACAATGAGCAGTTCTTC,CAISEKSGSSYNEQFF
-,TRBV6-4,once,TRBJ2-1,TGTGCCAGCAGTCCGGGGAGGGGGGCCTACAATGAGCAGTTCTTC,CASSPGRGAYNEQFF
-,TRBV9,few,TRBJ2-7,TGTGCCAGCAGCGTAGCCCTGGGGGCATACTACGAGCAGTACTTC,CASSVALGAYYEQYF
-,TRBV5-6,-,TRBJ1-3,TGTGCCAGCAGGTCAGGGGATCACTCTGGAAACACCATATATTTT,CASRSGDHSGNTIYF
-,TRBV4-1,-,TRBJ2-3,TGCGCCAGCAGCCAAGTGGGGAATACGCAGTATTTT,CASSQVGNTQYF
-,TRBV4-3,-,TRBJ2-5,TGCGCCAGCAGCCAAGATAAGAACGCCGCCTTTGGGACCCAGTACTTC,CASSQDKNAAFGTQYF
-,TRBV27,-,TRBJ1-2,TGTGCCAGCAGTTTGAACAGGAACGTCTATGGCTACACCTTC,CASSLNRNVYGYTF
-,TRBV7-9,-,TRBJ2-7,TGTGCCAGCTCAGCTTACGTGGGAGTCTACGAGCAGTACTTC,CASSAYVGVYEQYF
-,TRBV6-6,-,TRBJ1-4,TGTGCCAGCAGTTACGGGGACACTACTAATGAAAAACTGTTTTTT,CASSYGDTTNEKLFF
TRBD1,TRBV27,-,TRBJ1-2,TGTGCCAGCAGGGTTACTTCCGACAGGGATGGCTACACCTTC,CASRVTSDRDGYTF
-,TRBV10-1,-,TRBJ1-2,TGCGCCAGCAGCCGGGAGGCAGAGGAGGTCCATCGCTACACCTTC,CASSREAEEVHRYTF
-,TRBV7-9,-,TRBJ2-4,TGTGCCAGCAGCTTAGGGGGCCAGGGCGCCAAAAACATTCAGTACTTC,CASSLGGQGAKNIQYF
TRBD1,TRBV11-2,few,TRBJ1-2,TGTGCCAGCAGCCTCACCCTCGGGACAGGGGCGAACAACTATGGCTACACCTTC,CASSLTLGTGANNYGYTF
TRBD1,TRBV7-9,-,TRBJ2-2,TGTGCCAGCAGCCGGGGACAGGGGGAAACCGGGGAGCTGTTTTTT,CASSRGQGETGELFF
-,TRBV28,once,TRBJ1-2,TGTGCCAGCAGCCAACGGTATGGCTACACCTTC,CASSQRYGYTF
-,TRBV28,-,TRBJ1-1,TGTGCCAGCAGACTTGGACAGATGAACACTGAAGCTTTCTTT,CASRLGQMNTEAFF
TRBD1,TRBV5-6,-,TRBJ2-2,TGTGCCAGCAGCCCGACAGGGGGGGACACCGGGGAGCTGTTTTTT,CASSPTGGDTGELFF
-,TRBV11-2,-,TRBJ1-4,TGTGCCAGCAGCTTCAGGGCTACTAATGAAAAACTGTTTTTT,CASSFRATNEKLFF
-,TRBV25-1,-,TRBJ2-2,TGTGCCAGCAGTGTTCACCCCGGGGAGCTGTTTTTT,CASSVHPGELFF
-,TRBV5-1,-,TRBJ2-5,TGCGCCAGCAGCCGATCGATAGGGGGCCAAGAGACCCAGTACTTC,CASSRSIGGQETQYF
-,TRBV28,-,TRBJ2-5,TGTGCCAGCAGTTTACCCCCAGGGGCCTACCAAGAGACCCAGTACTTC,CASSLPPGAYQETQYF
-,TRBV7-9,-,TRBJ2-5,TGTGCCAGCAGACAACAGGGGGGGCGTGAGACCCAGTACTTC,CASRQQGGRETQYF
TRBD2,TRBV5-1,-,TRBJ2-1,TGCGCCAGCAGCTTGCGGCTAGCGGGGTACAATGAGCAGTTCTTC,CASSLRLAGYNEQFF
TRBD1,TRBV5-1,-,TRBJ1-6,TGCGCCAGCAGCTTGGATACGATACAGGGGAATTCACCCCTCCACTTT,CASSLDTIQGNSPLHF